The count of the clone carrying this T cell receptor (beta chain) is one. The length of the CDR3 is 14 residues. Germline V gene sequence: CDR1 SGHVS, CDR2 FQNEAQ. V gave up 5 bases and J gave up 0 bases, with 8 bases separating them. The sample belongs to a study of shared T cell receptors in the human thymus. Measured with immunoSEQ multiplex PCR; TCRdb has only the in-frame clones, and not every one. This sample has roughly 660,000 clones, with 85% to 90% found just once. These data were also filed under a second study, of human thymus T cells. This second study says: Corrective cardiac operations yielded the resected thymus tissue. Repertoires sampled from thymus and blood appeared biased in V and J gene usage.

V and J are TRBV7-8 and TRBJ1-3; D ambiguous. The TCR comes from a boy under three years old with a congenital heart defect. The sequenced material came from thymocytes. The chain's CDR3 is CASSVSLSGNTIYF. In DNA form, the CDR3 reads TGTGCCAGCAGCGTTAGCCTCTCTGGAAACACCATATATTTT.